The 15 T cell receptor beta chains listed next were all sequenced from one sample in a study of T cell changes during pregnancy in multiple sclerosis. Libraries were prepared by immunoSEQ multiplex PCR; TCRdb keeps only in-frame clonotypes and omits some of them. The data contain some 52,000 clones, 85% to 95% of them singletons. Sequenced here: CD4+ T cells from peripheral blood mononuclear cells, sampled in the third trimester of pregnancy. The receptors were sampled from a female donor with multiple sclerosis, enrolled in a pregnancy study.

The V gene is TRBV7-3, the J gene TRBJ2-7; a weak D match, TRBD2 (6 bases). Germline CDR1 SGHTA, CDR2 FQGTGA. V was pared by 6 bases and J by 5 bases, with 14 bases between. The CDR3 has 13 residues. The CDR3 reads CASSGGYFNEQYF. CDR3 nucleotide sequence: TGTGCCAGCAGTGGGGGGTACTTCAACGAGCAGTACTTC.

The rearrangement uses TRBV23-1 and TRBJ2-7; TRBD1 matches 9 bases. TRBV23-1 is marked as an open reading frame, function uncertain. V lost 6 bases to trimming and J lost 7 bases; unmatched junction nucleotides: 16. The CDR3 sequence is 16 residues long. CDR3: CASSFFFGTGFEEQYF. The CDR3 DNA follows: TGCGCCAGCAGCTTCTTTTTCGGGACAGGGTTTGAAGAGCAGTACTTC.

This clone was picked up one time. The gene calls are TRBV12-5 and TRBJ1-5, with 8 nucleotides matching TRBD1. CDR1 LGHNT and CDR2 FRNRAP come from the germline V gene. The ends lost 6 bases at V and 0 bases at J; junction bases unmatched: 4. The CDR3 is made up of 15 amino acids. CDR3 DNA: TGTGCTAGTGGGACAGGGGACTATAGCAATCAGCCCCAGCATTTT. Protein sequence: CASGTGDYSNQPQHF.

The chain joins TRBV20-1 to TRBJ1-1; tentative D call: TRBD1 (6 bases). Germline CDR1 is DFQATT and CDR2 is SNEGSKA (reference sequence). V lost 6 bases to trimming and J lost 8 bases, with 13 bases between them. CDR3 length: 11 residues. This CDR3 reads CSARGGAEAFF. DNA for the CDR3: TGCAGTGCCCGGGGGGGGGCGGAAGCTTTCTTT.

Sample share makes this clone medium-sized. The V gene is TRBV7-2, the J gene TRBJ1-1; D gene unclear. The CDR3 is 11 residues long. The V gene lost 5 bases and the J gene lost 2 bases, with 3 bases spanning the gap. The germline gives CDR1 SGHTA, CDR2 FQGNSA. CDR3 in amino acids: CASSVNTEAFF. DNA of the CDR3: TGTGCCAGCAGCGTAAACACTGAAGCTTTCTTT.

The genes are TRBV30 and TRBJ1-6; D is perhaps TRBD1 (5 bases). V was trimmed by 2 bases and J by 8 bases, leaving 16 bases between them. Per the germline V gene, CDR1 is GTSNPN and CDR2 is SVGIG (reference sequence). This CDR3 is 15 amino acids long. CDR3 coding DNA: TGTGCCTGGAGTTATTGGGGCACAGTTCATTCACCCCTCCACTTT. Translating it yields CAWSYWGTVHSPLHF.

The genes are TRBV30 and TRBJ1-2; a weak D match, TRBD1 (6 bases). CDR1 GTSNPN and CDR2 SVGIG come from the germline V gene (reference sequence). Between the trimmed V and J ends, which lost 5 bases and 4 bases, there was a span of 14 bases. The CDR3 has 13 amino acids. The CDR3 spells CAWEIGGGYGYTF. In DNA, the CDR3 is TGTGCCTGGGAAATAGGGGGTGGCTATGGCTACACCTTC.

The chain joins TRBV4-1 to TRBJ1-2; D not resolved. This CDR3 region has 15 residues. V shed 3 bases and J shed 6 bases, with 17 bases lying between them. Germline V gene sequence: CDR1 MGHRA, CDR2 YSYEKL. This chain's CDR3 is CASSQADGSRNGYTF. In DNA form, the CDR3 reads TGCGCCAGCAGCCAGGCGGATGGTTCTAGGAATGGCTACACCTTC.

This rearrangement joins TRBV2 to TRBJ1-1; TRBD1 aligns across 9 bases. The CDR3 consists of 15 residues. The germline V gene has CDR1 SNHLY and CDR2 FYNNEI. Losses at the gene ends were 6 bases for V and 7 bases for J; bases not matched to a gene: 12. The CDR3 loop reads CASRTTGGWGIEAFF. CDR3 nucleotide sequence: TGTGCCAGCAGGACAACAGGGGGCTGGGGTATTGAAGCTTTCTTT.

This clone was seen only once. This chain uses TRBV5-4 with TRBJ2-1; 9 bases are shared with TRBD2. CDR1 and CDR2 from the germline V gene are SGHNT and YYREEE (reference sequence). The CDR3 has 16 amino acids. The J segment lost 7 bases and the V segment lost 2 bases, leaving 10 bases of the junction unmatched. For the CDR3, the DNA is TGTGCCAGCAGCTTTTTGGCGGGGGGGTCGAGGAATGAGCAGTTCTTC. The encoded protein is CASSFLAGGSRNEQFF.

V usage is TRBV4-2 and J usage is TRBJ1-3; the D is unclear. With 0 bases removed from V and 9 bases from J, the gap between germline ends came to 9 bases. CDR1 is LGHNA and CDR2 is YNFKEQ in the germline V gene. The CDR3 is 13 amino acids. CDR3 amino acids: CASSQDYGGTIYF. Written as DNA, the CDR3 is TGTGCCAGCAGCCAAGATTACGGTGGCACCATATATTTT.

The CDR3: CASSERWGGGNIQYF. Written as DNA, the CDR3 is TGTGCCAGCAGTGAAAGATGGGGGGGCGGGAACATTCAGTACTTC. The V call is TRBV6-1, the J call TRBJ2-4; tentatively, D is TRBD2 (7 bases). Trimming shortened V by 2 bases and J by 7 bases, and 15 bases separated the two germline ends. Germline-derived CDR1 and CDR2 are MNHNS and SASEGT. This CDR3 has 15 residues.

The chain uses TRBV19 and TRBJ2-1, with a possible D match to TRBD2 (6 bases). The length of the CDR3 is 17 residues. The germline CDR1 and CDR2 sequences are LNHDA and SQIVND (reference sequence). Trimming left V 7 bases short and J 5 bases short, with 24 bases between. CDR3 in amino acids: CASMGLERVSVDNEQFF. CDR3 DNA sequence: TGTGCCAGTATGGGGCTAGAGCGGGTATCCGTGGACAATGAGCAGTTCTTC.

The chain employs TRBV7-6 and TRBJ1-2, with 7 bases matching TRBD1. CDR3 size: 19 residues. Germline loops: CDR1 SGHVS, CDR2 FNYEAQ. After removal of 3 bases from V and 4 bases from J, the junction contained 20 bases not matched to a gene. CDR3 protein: CASSLNRGEGNEDSYGYTF. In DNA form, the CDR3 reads TGTGCCAGCAGCTTGAACAGGGGAGAGGGTAATGAGGATAGCTATGGCTACACCTTC.

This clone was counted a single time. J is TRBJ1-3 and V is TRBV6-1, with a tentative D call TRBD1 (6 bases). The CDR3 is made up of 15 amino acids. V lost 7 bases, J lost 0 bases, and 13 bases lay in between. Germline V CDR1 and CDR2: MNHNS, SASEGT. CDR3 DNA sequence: TGTGCCAGCACCTGGGACACATTCTCTGGAAACACCATATATTTT. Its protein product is CASTWDTFSGNTIYF.